These 30 T cell receptor beta chains originate from one sample sequenced in a study of OX40 agonist ivuxolimab in advanced cancers. The method was immunoSEQ multiplex PCR; TCRdb's version includes in-frame clones alone and lacks a portion of them. The repertoire holds under 75,000 clones, with 84% as singletons. The sample consisted of CD4+ or CD8+ T cells sorted from blood, taken in a trial of the OX40 agonist ivuxolimab. Receptor source: an adult with an advanced solid tumor such as melanoma, head and neck, liver or kidney cancer.

The chain joins TRBV28 to TRBJ1-5; 11 positions agree with TRBD1. Germline values: CDR1 MDHEN, CDR2 SYDVKM. The CDR3 has 16 amino acids. V lost 4 bases to trimming and J lost 8 bases; unmatched junction nucleotides: 10. In nucleotides, the CDR3 is TGTGCCAGCAGTTCCGCCGGGACAGGGGGTGTGGAGCCCCAGCATTTT. Translated: CASSSAGTGGVEPQHF.

The chain has TRBV27 and TRBJ1-5, with D unclear. The CDR3 has 13 residues. Trimming took off 10 bases at V and 8 bases at J, with 18 bases between the two ends. Germline CDR1 is MNHEY and CDR2 is SMNVEV (reference sequence). CDR3: CAIYGPGREPQHF. For the CDR3, the DNA is TGTGCCATCTACGGGCCGGGGAGGGAGCCCCAGCATTTT.

The V call is TRBV18, the J call TRBJ2-3; D may be TRBD1 (6 bases). The CDR3 extends over 16 amino acids. Trimming stripped 3 bases from V and 4 bases from J, with 17 bases between. Germline V gives CDR1 KGHSH, CDR2 LQKENI. The CDR3 DNA reads as TGTGCCAGCTCACCCAAATTAACAGGGATTCCAGATACGCAGTATTTT. It translates to CASSPKLTGIPDTQYF.

The chain couples TRBV4-1 to TRBJ2-3, with 8 bases matching TRBD2. The trim removed 3 bases at V and 1 base at J, leaving 3 bases unmatched. From germline, CDR1 is MGHRA and CDR2 YSYEKL. There are 15 residues in the CDR3. DNA for the CDR3: TGCGCCAGCAGCCAGAGCGGGAGTCGCACAGATACGCAGTATTTT. Its translation is CASSQSGSRTDTQYF.

The chain is built from TRBV27 and TRBJ2-2; TRBD1 matches 9 bases. The V and J ends lost 2 bases and 4 bases, in that order; junction bases with no gene match: 8. The CDR3 length is 17 residues. Germline CDR1 MNHEY, CDR2 SMNVEV (reference sequence). CDR3 bases: TGTGCCAGCAGTTTAGGGACAGGGCGCGGAAGCACCGGGGAGCTGTTTTTT. This codes for CASSLGTGRGSTGELFF.

This clone came up once. CDR3 amino acids: CASSQEIRGDTGELFF. The CDR3 DNA reads as TGTGCCAGCAGCCAAGAGATCAGGGGGGACACCGGGGAGCTGTTTTTT. The V call is TRBV4-2, the J call TRBJ2-2, with a weak D call TRBD1 (7 bases). V gave up 0 bases and J gave up 3 bases, with 11 bases separating them. Per germline, CDR1 LGHNA and CDR2 YNFKEQ. The length of the CDR3 is 16 residues.

The chain carries TRBV5-1 and TRBJ2-5; D is perhaps TRBD2 (6 bases). CDR1 and CDR2 (germline): SGHRS, YFSETQ. The CDR3 sequence is 14 residues long. V gave up 0 bases and J gave up 4 bases, with 10 bases separating them. The CDR3 DNA is TGCGCCAGCAGCTTGGGGTGGGGAGGAGAGACCCAGTACTTC. As protein: CASSLGWGGETQYF.

The V gene is TRBV2, the J gene TRBJ2-5, with D possibly TRBD2 on 6 matching bases. Trimming stripped 4 bases from V and 2 bases from J, with 8 bases between. Germline V gene data show CDR1 as SNHLY and CDR2 as FYNNEI. The CDR3 runs to 13 residues. The CDR3 is CASSVRGQETQYF. The CDR3 coding sequence is TGTGCCAGCAGTGTGCGGGGTCAAGAGACCCAGTACTTC.

The rearrangement links TRBV28 to TRBJ2-4, with no clear D. The V gene's germline CDR1 is MDHEN and CDR2 SYDVKM. This CDR3 is 14 amino acids long. The ends were cut back, 5 bases at V and 4 bases at J, with 12 bases in the middle. The CDR3 region has the DNA TGTGCCAGCAGTCCCTGGACCGATAAAAACATTCAGTACTTC. Protein sequence: CASSPWTDKNIQYF.

This chain connects TRBV4-2 to TRBJ1-3; D ambiguous. The CDR3 consists of 16 residues. CDR1 is LGHNA and CDR2 is YNFKEQ in the germline V gene. V was pared by 1 base and J by 4 bases, with 14 bases between. The chain's CDR3 is CASSQVGFTRGNTIYF. DNA for the CDR3: TGTGCCAGCAGCCAAGTGGGCTTCACTAGAGGAAACACCATATATTTT.

This sequence joins TRBV27 and TRBJ1-6; D is undetermined. Trimming removed 3 bases from V and 0 bases from J, with 9 bases in between. The CDR3 contains 16 residues. Germline V gene sequence: CDR1 MNHEY, CDR2 SMNVEV (reference sequence). The CDR3 DNA sequence: TGTGCCAGCAGTTTCGGTGAGAGCTCCTATAATTCACCCCTCCACTTT. This translates into CASSFGESSYNSPLHF.

This chain joins TRBV6-6 and TRBJ1-5; no reliable D call. Germline assignment: CDR1 MNHNY and CDR2 SVGAGI (reference sequence). The V end lost 0 bases, the J end lost 4 bases, and 7 bases lay between the germline ends. CDR3 size: 14 residues. Here the CDR3 reads CASSYSGGNQPQHF. Written as DNA, the CDR3 is TGTGCCAGCAGTTACTCCGGAGGGAATCAGCCCCAGCATTTT.

The CDR3 nucleotides are TGTGCCAGCAGCTCAGCGGGGGGCGAAGATACGCAGTATTTT. It is translated as CASSSAGGEDTQYF. The rearrangement uses TRBV7-8 and TRBJ2-3; 9 nucleotides agree with TRBD2. The germline V gene has CDR1 SGHVS and CDR2 FQNEAQ. The J segment lost 5 bases and the V segment lost 4 bases, leaving 4 bases of the junction unmatched. There are 14 residues in the CDR3.

This chain links TRBV5-1 with TRBJ2-7, with a possible D match to TRBD1 (6 bases). Trimming removed 4 bases at V and 2 bases at J, with 13 bases between. From germline, CDR1 is SGHRS and CDR2 YFSETQ. CDR3 length: 14 residues. The CDR3 bases are TGCGCCAGCAGCCCGGCGGACAGAACCTACGAGCAGTACTTC. Protein sequence: CASSPADRTYEQYF.

This clone came up a few times. The chain is built from TRBV5-1 and TRBJ2-2; D perhaps matches TRBD2 (5 bases). Germline V gives CDR1 SGHRS, CDR2 YFSETQ. V lost 5 bases, J lost 4 bases, and 12 bases lay in between. This CDR3 comprises 14 residues. CDR3 amino acids: CASSRGTSTGELFF. The CDR3 DNA reads TGCGCCAGCAGTCGGGGAACCTCCACCGGGGAGCTGTTTTTT.

V and J are TRBV7-8 and TRBJ2-7; a possible D gene is TRBD1 (6 bases). Germline values: CDR1 SGHVS, CDR2 FQNEAQ. V shed 5 bases and J shed 7 bases, with 15 bases lying between them. This CDR3 has 13 amino acids. CDR3: CASSKDSSQEQYF. In DNA, the CDR3 is TGTGCCAGCAGCAAGGACAGCTCTCAGGAGCAGTACTTC.

CDR3 loop: CASRPPGAGTDTQYF. The CDR3 bases are TGTGCCAGCAGACCCCCAGGGGCGGGGACAGATACGCAGTATTTT. The V call is TRBV28, the J call TRBJ2-3; D is tentatively TRBD1 or TRBD2 (6 bases each). Trimming shortened V by 6 bases and J by 3 bases, and 16 bases separated the two germline ends. From germline, CDR1 is MDHEN and CDR2 SYDVKM. The CDR3 runs to 15 residues. The full variable domain, its missing parts supplied by reference TRBV28 and TRBJ2-3, is DVKVTQSSRYLVKRTGEKVFLECVQDMDHENMFWYRQDPGLGLRLIYFSYDVKMKEKGDIPEGYSVSREKKERFSLILESASTNQTSMYLCASRPPGAGTDTQYFGPGTRLTVL.

This chain uses TRBV12-2 with TRBJ2-5; the table calls TRBD2, which could not be checked here. TRBV12-2 constitutes a pseudogene. The CDR3 runs to 14 residues. The CDR3 DNA sequence: TGTGCAAGTCGCCCGGGGCTAGCGGGAGTCGCCCAGTACTTC. Translating it yields CASRPGLAGVAQYF.

This clone was found once. J is TRBJ1-6 and V is TRBV28, with a weak D call TRBD1 (5 bases). Trimming removed 8 bases at V and 2 bases at J, with 13 bases between. Per the germline V gene, CDR1 is MDHEN and CDR2 is SYDVKM. CDR3 length equals 15 residues. In DNA form, the CDR3 reads TGTGCCAGCTCCCCCCTGACAGCCTATAATTCACCCCTCCACTTT. Translation gives CASSPLTAYNSPLHF.

V gene TRBV6-6 combines with J gene TRBJ1-1; 9 bases align to TRBD1. Per the germline V gene, CDR1 is MNHNY and CDR2 is SVGAGI (reference sequence). The V gene end was trimmed by 1 base and the J gene end by 5 bases; junction bases not matched to a gene: 2. CDR3 length equals 14 residues. CDR3 loop: CASSYWDRETEAFF. In DNA form, the CDR3 reads TGTGCCAGCAGTTACTGGGACAGGGAGACTGAAGCTTTCTTT.

The V gene is TRBV21-1, the J gene TRBJ1-2. TRBV21-1 is designated a pseudogene. This CDR3 spans 14 amino acids. The CDR3 region has the DNA TGTGCCAGCAGCGAGGATGGGGATAACTATGGCTACACCTTC. Translation gives CASSEDGDNYGYTF.

The chain recombines TRBV19 with TRBJ2-7; possible D gene TRBD2, 6 bases. The CDR3 consists of 15 residues. Between the trimmed V and J ends, which lost 3 bases and 3 bases, there was a span of 15 bases. Looked up from germline, CDR1 is LNHDA and CDR2 is SQIVND (reference sequence). This CDR3 is CASSILGGEDYEQYF. The CDR3 DNA sequence: TGTGCCAGTAGTATCTTAGGAGGGGAAGACTACGAGCAGTACTTC.

The gene calls are TRBV4-1 and TRBJ2-7; weak D call: TRBD2 (7 bases). CDR3 size: 16 residues. Trimming cost V 4 bases and J 0 bases, with 16 bases left between them. In germline, CDR1 is MGHRA, CDR2 YSYEKL. The DNA for the CDR3 is TGCGCCAGCAGCCGGGCGGAGGGGGGGTCCTCCTACGAGCAGTACTTC. It yields the protein CASSRAEGGSSYEQYF.

This sequence joins TRBV2 and TRBJ1-4; a weak D match, TRBD1 (5 bases). Germline CDR1 and CDR2: SNHLY and FYNNEI. V was clipped by 5 bases and J by 3 bases, with 7 bases between them. CDR3 length: 13 residues. The CDR3 sequence: CASSRQPNEKLFF. For the CDR3, the DNA is TGTGCCAGCAGTAGACAGCCTAATGAAAAACTGTTTTTT.

This chain uses TRBV18 with TRBJ1-4; unclear D gene. V lost 3 bases, J lost 8 bases, and 13 bases lay in between. Germline V gene sequence: CDR1 KGHSH, CDR2 LQKENI. CDR3 length equals 14 residues. The CDR3 sequence: CASSPDRTGEKLFF. The CDR3 DNA sequence: TGTGCCAGCTCACCCGACCGGACGGGGGAAAAACTGTTTTTT.

Of note for this clone: Other DNA sequences of this sample code for an identical CDR3. The chain is built from TRBV2 and TRBJ2-5; D gene uncertain. The CDR3 sequence is 11 residues long. The germline V gene encodes CDR1 SNHLY and CDR2 FYNNEI. The V end was cut by 1 base, the J end by 3 bases, with 0 bases between. CDR3 amino acids: CASSEEETQYF. Written as DNA, the CDR3 is TGTGCCAGCAGTGAAGAAGAGACCCAGTACTTC. Complete variable domain (other parts from reference TRBV2 and TRBJ2-5): EPEVTQTPSHQVTQMGQEVILRCVPISNHLYFYWYRQILGQKVEFLVSFYNNEISEKSEIFDDQFSVERPDGSNFTLKIRSTKLEDSAMYFCASSEEETQYFGPGTRLLVL.

DNA of the CDR3: TGTGCCAGCAGCTCCGACAGGGGGCCGGGCGAGCAGTACTTC. Its translation is CASSSDRGPGEQYF. V and J are TRBV7-9 and TRBJ2-7, with TRBD1 matching 10 bases. With 4 bases clipped from V and 6 bases from J, the junction kept 6 bases outside the gene matches. Germline CDR1 SEHNR, CDR2 FQNEAQ (reference sequence). This CDR3 comprises 14 residues.

V usage is TRBV19 and J usage is TRBJ1-1; 7 bases line up with TRBD1. Germline CDR1 and CDR2: LNHDA and SQIVND (reference sequence). With 7 bases clipped from V and 0 bases from J, the junction kept 2 bases outside the gene matches. This CDR3 contains 13 residues. CDR3 DNA: TGTGCCAGTACCGACAGGGTGAACACTGAAGCTTTCTTT. Amino acid sequence: CASTDRVNTEAFF.

This chain connects TRBV5-1 to TRBJ1-1, with D unresolved. Trimming removed 6 bases from V and 1 base from J, with 10 bases in between. The CDR3 totals 13 residues. Germline CDR1 and CDR2: SGHRS and YFSETQ. The CDR3 spells CASNADPNTEAFF. In DNA form, the CDR3 reads TGCGCCAGCAACGCAGACCCGAACACTGAAGCTTTCTTT.

The gene calls are TRBV13 and TRBJ1-4; unclear D gene. This CDR3 spans 15 amino acids. CDR1 and CDR2 (germline): PRHDT, FYEKMQ (reference sequence). Trimming stripped 2 bases from V and 7 bases from J, with 14 bases between. This CDR3 reads CASSLREGGSEKLFF. CDR3 DNA sequence: TGTGCCAGCAGCTTACGGGAGGGCGGGAGTGAAAAACTGTTTTTT.